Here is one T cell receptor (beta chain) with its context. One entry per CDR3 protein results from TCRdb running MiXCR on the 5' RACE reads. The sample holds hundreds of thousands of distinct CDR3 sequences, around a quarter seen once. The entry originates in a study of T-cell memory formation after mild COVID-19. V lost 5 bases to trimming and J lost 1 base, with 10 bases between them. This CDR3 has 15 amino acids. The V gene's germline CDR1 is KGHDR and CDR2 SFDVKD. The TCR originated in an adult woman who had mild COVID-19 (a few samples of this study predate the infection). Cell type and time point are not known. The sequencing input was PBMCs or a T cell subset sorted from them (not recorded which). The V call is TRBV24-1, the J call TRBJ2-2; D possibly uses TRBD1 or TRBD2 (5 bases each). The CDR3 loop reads CATSAGGLNTGELFF. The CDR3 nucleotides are TGTGCCACCAGTGCTGGGGGTCTGAACACCGGGGAGCTGTTTTTT.